This T cell receptor (beta chain) was obtained from a study of vaccination effects on CD4 cells after COVID-19. General study findings and limits: Marked clonal contraction was seen in infection- and vaccine-induced clones late after vaccination.

About this clone: Antigen unknown.

CDR1 is SGHNT, CDR2 YYREEE, per germline (reference sequence). This CDR3 region has 16 residues. The J segment lost 1 base and the V segment lost 4 bases, leaving 9 bases of the junction unmatched. Before sequencing took place, the ViraFEST assay used viral peptide pools to expand antigen-specific CD4+ T cells. Isolating CD4+ T cells followed about 11 days of culture. PCR showed that the person got SARS-CoV-2 infection at some point between March and December 2020. Researchers swapped half the medium for IL-2 medium on both days 3 and 7. The data were produced by immunoSEQ multiplex PCR, yet TCRdb's version contains in-frame clones alone and is incomplete. The sample records about 37,000 clones, around two thirds being singletons.

The source is a human donor who had a prior SARS-CoV-2 infection. The rearrangement uses TRBV5-4 and TRBJ1-1; TRBD1 agrees at 8 bases. The material was CD4+ T cells from PBMCs cultured with a peptide pool, obtained before COVID-19 vaccination. CDR3 nucleotide sequence: TGTGCCAGCAGCACAGGGGCCAGGGGGCGGAACACTGAAGCTTTCTTT. It translates to CASSTGARGRNTEAFF.